The 9 T cell receptor beta chains listed next were all sequenced from one sample in a study of shared clonotypes between healthy human individuals. TCRdb's copy holds only in-frame clones and misses some; the assay was immunoSEQ multiplex PCR. The sample contains over 2,000,000 clones, around 95% of which appear only once. The naive CD8 subset, CD45RO-negative cells positively selected for CCR7, excluded terminally differentiated effector memory CD45RA+ cells. What was sequenced was naive CD8+ T cells from PBMCs. All receptors derive from a man aged 18 to 35 in good health. Some clones in this sample may be carry-over from other donors' samples.

The V gene is TRBV5-4, the J gene TRBJ2-1, with TRBD1 as a possible D gene (6 bases). The CDR3 spans 14 residues. Germline values: CDR1 SGHNT, CDR2 YYREEE (reference sequence). Trimming took off 6 bases at V and 4 bases at J, with 14 bases between the two ends. The DNA of the CDR3 is TGTGCCAGCAACCGAGTAGGACAGTACAATGAGCAGTTCTTC. Protein sequence: CASNRVGQYNEQFF. Full variable domain (rest looked up from reference TRBV5-4 and TRBJ2-1): ETGVTQSPTHLIKTRGQQVTLRCSSQSGHNTVSWYQQALGQGPQFIFQYYREEENGRGNFPPRFSGLQFPNYSSELNVNALELDDSALYLCASNRVGQYNEQFFGPGTRLTVL.

Concerning this clone: Other DNA sequences within the sample encode an identical CDR3. The V gene is TRBV29-1, the J gene TRBJ2-2; a possible D gene is TRBD1 (5 bases). V lost 6 bases and J lost 4, with 9 bases in between. CDR3 length equals 12 residues. Looked up from germline, CDR1 is SQVTM and CDR2 is ANQGSEA. In DNA, the CDR3 is TGCAGCGTCAGGGTCGGCACCGGGGAGCTGTTTTTT. It codes for CSVRVGTGELFF.

The gene calls are TRBV7-9 and TRBJ2-2; a weak D match, TRBD1 (5 bases). The CDR3 sequence is 14 residues long. V dropped 4 bases and J dropped 3 bases, with 9 bases sitting between them. The germline V gene encodes CDR1 SEHNR and CDR2 FQNEAQ (reference sequence). The CDR3 nucleotides are TGTGCCAGCAGCTGGGCAGGGCACACCGGGGAGCTGTTTTTT. Residues: CASSWAGHTGELFF.

The CDR3 loop is CASSLWSGSGTSYEQYF. The DNA of the CDR3 is TGTGCCAGCAGCTTATGGAGTGGTAGCGGGACCTCCTACGAGCAGTACTTC. The chain joins TRBV7-8 to TRBJ2-7, with TRBD2 identical over 8 bases. Germline V lookup: CDR1 SGHVS, CDR2 FQNEAQ. The CDR3 is 17 amino acids. Trimming at V came to 2 bases and at J to 0 bases, leaving 9 bases not matched to a gene.

This chain uses TRBV9 with TRBJ2-7, with D uncertain. In germline, CDR1 is SGDLS, CDR2 YYNGEE. The CDR3 sequence is 14 residues long. With 4 bases removed from V and 3 bases from J, the gap between germline ends came to 14 bases. The CDR3 coding sequence is TGTGCCAGCAGCTGGGCGGAGACGGGCTACGAGCAGTACTTC. Residues: CASSWAETGYEQYF.

The genes are TRBV27 and TRBJ2-1; D may be TRBD1 (5 bases). The ends were cut back, 3 bases at V and 0 bases at J, with 9 bases in the middle. There are 15 residues in the CDR3. Germline CDR1 MNHEY, CDR2 SMNVEV (reference sequence). CDR3 region: CASSFSGNSYNEQFF. CDR3 nucleotide sequence: TGTGCCAGCAGTTTCTCAGGGAACTCCTACAATGAGCAGTTCTTC.

As concerns this clone: This CDR3 is also generated by other DNA sequences in the sample. The chain is built from TRBV7-3 and TRBJ2-1; 9 positions agree with TRBD2. The V gene end was trimmed by 2 bases and the J gene end by 6 bases; junction bases not matched to a gene: 5. Germline V lookup: CDR1 SGHTA, CDR2 FQGTGA. The CDR3 contains 15 residues. The CDR3 loop reads CASSLAGGPFNEQFF. The CDR3 DNA is TGTGCCAGCAGCTTAGCGGGAGGGCCTTTCAATGAGCAGTTCTTC.

The chain joins TRBV28 to TRBJ2-1, with 8 bases identical to TRBD2. With V trimmed by 3 bases and J by 6 bases, 7 bases remained unmatched. CDR3 length: 15 amino acids. Germline lookup yields CDR1 MDHEN and CDR2 SYDVKM. As DNA, the CDR3 is TGTGCCAGCAGTTTCCCGGCGGGAGGCGGCAATGAGCAGTTCTTC. Translation gives CASSFPAGGGNEQFF.

On this clone: The same CDR3 is also encoded by other DNA sequences in this sample. The rearrangement links TRBV19 to TRBJ2-7; 8 bases map to TRBD1. This CDR3 region has 15 residues. The V and J ends lost 5 bases and 1 base, in that order; junction bases with no gene match: 7. From germline, CDR1 is LNHDA and CDR2 SQIVND (reference sequence). Written as DNA, the CDR3 is TGTGCCAGTAGTGCCGGACAGGGAAGTTCCTACGAGCAGTACTTC. Its protein product is CASSAGQGSSYEQYF.